This TCR beta chain was recorded in a study of control samples from healthy donors and cancer patients. The CDR3 runs 12 residues. The trim removed 3 bases at V and 5 bases at J, leaving 0 bases unmatched. The V gene's germline CDR1 is MGHDK and CDR2 SYGVNS. Data came from immunoSEQ multiplex PCR; TCRdb stores just in-frame clones and leaves some out. Of about 110,000 clones in the sample, around nine tenths are singletons; the top ten hold 3.5% to 4.5%. This clonotype originated in a human donor in good health. The donor label of this sample is uncertain. Material: blood. The J gene is TRBJ1-1, the V gene TRBV25-1; 7 positions agree with TRBD1. The CDR3 DNA reads TGTGCCAGCAGTGACAGGGGGACTGAAGCTTTCTTT. Translation: CASSDRGTEAFF.